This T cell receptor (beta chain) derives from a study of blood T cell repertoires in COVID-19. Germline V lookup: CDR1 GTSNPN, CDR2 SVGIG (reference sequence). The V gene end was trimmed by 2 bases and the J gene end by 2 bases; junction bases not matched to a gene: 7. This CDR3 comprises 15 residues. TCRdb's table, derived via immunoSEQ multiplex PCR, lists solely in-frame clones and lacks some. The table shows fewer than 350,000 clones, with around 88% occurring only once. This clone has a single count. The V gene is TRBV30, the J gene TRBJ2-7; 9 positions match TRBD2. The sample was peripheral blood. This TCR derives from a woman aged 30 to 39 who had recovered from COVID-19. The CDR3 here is CAWSYGTSSTYEQYF. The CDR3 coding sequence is TGTGCCTGGAGTTACGGGACTAGCTCAACCTACGAGCAGTACTTC.